The 27 T cell receptor beta chains presented below share a single source sample, sequenced in a study of blood T cell repertoires in COVID-19. Assay: immunoSEQ multiplex PCR; the TCRdb copy retains only in-frame clones and omits some. The data hold 200,000 to 250,000 clones, with approximately 80% observed a single time. Sequences were obtained from PBMCs or T cells enriched from blood (not recorded which). These receptors all stem from a woman in her forties or fifties with acute COVID-19.

This chain connects TRBV18 to TRBJ1-2; D not certain. V was pared by 3 bases and J by 1 base, with 15 bases between. The CDR3 is 16 amino acids. The V gene's germline CDR1 is KGHSH and CDR2 LQKENI. The CDR3 DNA reads as TGTGCCAGCTCACCTAGGACTGGACGGAATAACTATGGCTACACCTTC. It specifies CASSPRTGRNNYGYTF.

CDR3 bases: TGTGCCACCAAACCCCGCAGTACAACTAATGAAAAACTGTTTTTT. It translates to CATKPRSTTNEKLFF. The chain uses TRBV27 and TRBJ1-4; D unresolved. CDR3 length: 15 amino acids. CDR1 is MNHEY and CDR2 is SMNVEV in the germline V gene (reference sequence). Trimming removed 10 bases from V and 0 bases from J, with 15 bases in between.

The rearrangement links TRBV11-2 to TRBJ2-3; 10 bases line up with TRBD2. CDR1 and CDR2 from the germline V gene are SGHAT and FQNNGV. J lost 6 bases, V lost 1 base, and 10 bases had no gene match. This CDR3 is 17 amino acids long. The CDR3 reads CASSLVASGGAVDTQYF. For the CDR3, the DNA is TGTGCCAGCAGCTTAGTGGCCAGCGGGGGGGCCGTGGATACGCAGTATTTT.

The CDR3 loop reads CASTQTGVSYNSPLHF. The DNA of the CDR3 is TGTGCCAGCACCCAAACCGGGGTCTCCTATAATTCACCCCTCCACTTT. V is TRBV28 and J is TRBJ1-6; D call uncertain. The ends were cut back, 7 bases at V and 0 bases at J, with 13 bases in the middle. CDR3 size: 16 residues. Germline assignment: CDR1 MDHEN and CDR2 SYDVKM.

The rearrangement links TRBV13 to TRBJ2-7; D is ambiguous. Germline lookup yields CDR1 PRHDT and CDR2 FYEKMQ (reference sequence). V lost 1 base and J 3 bases, leaving 13 bases between the germline ends. The CDR3 loop spans 15 amino acids. CDR3 sequence (DNA): TGTGCCAGCAGCTTAGATTTACAGCTCCACTACGAGCAGTACTTC. Translating gives CASSLDLQLHYEQYF.

The rearrangement links TRBV6-5 to TRBJ2-3, with unresolved D. The V gene lost 6 bases and the J gene lost 3 bases, with 10 bases spanning the gap. This CDR3 is built from 13 residues. The germline CDR1 and CDR2 sequences are MNHEY and SVGAGI. The CDR3 DNA reads as TGTGCCAGCAGGACCGGAGAAACAGATACGCAGTATTTT. It encodes CASRTGETDTQYF.

V usage is TRBV28 and J usage is TRBJ1-4; 8 bases align to TRBD1. Germline V gene sequence: CDR1 MDHEN, CDR2 SYDVKM. The CDR3 has 15 amino acids. V gave up 6 bases and J gave up 1 base; unmatched junction bases: 4. CDR3 loop: CASSLQGVTNEKLFF. The CDR3 coding sequence is TGTGCCAGCAGCTTACAGGGGGTAACTAATGAAAAACTGTTTTTT.

This chain connects TRBV5-1 to TRBJ2-1; 14 bases map to TRBD2. The germline V gene has CDR1 SGHRS and CDR2 YFSETQ. V dropped 4 bases and J dropped 10; count of bases not matched to a gene: 10. This CDR3 has 16 residues. CDR3 nucleotide sequence: TGCGCCAGCAGCGCACCGGGACTAGCGGGAGTGTTGGAGCAGTTCTTC. Protein sequence: CASSAPGLAGVLEQFF.

The chain is built from TRBV28 and TRBJ2-2, with 8 positions matching TRBD2. Germline V gene sequence: CDR1 MDHEN, CDR2 SYDVKM. V gave up 4 bases and J gave up 0 bases; unmatched junction bases: 7. The CDR3 has 17 residues. CDR3 nucleotide sequence: TGTGCCAGCAGTTATACTATAGCGGGGCCGAACACCGGGGAGCTGTTTTTT. It is translated as CASSYTIAGPNTGELFF.

The rearrangement uses TRBV27 and TRBJ2-2; 7 bases are a match to TRBD1. This CDR3 is built from 15 residues. The V and J ends lost 3 bases and 3 bases, in that order; junction bases with no gene match: 4. Germline CDR1 is MNHEY and CDR2 is SMNVEV (reference sequence). CDR3 residues: CASSFPGQYTGELFF. In DNA form, the CDR3 reads TGTGCCAGCAGTTTTCCGGGACAGTACACCGGGGAGCTGTTTTTT.

The rearrangement links TRBV4-1 to TRBJ2-1; TRBD2 agrees at 11 bases. J gave up 4 bases and V 2 bases, and 4 bases lay outside the gene matches. There are 16 residues in the CDR3. Germline CDR1 reads MGHRA; CDR2 reads YSYEKL. The CDR3 is CASSQHGTSGYNEQFF. The CDR3 DNA is TGCGCCAGCAGCCAACACGGGACTAGCGGATACAATGAGCAGTTCTTC.

J is TRBJ2-4 and V is TRBV11-2, with D perhaps TRBD1 (6 bases). Trimming took off 5 bases at V and 0 bases at J, with 14 bases between the two ends. The CDR3 loop spans 16 amino acids. From germline, CDR1 is SGHAT and CDR2 FQNNGV. Here the CDR3 reads CASSPRQDLAKNIQYF. As DNA, the CDR3 is TGTGCCAGCAGCCCGCGACAGGACCTAGCCAAAAACATTCAGTACTTC.

The chain uses TRBV27 and TRBJ2-1; D not certain. V lost 5 bases and J 9 bases, leaving 20 bases between the germline ends. From germline, CDR1 is MNHEY and CDR2 SMNVEV (reference sequence). CDR3 length equals 15 residues. The CDR3 region is CASSARGGTYGEQFF. The CDR3 DNA reads TGTGCCAGCAGTGCCCGAGGCGGAACGTACGGTGAGCAGTTCTTC.

The chain's CDR3 is CASSSLLLMRQGQVEKLFF. CDR3 coding DNA: TGTGCCAGCAGCTCACTACTCCTAATGCGACAGGGGCAGGTGGAAAAACTGTTTTTT. This rearrangement joins TRBV7-8 to TRBJ1-4; the match to TRBD1 covers 8 bases. Germline values: CDR1 SGHVS, CDR2 FQNEAQ. There are 19 residues in the CDR3. Trimming took 4 bases from V and 8 from J; bases not matched to a gene: 21.

V gene TRBV14 combines with J gene TRBJ2-5; the D gene is possibly TRBD1 (6 bases). The CDR3 runs to 15 residues. V lost 0 bases and J lost 3, with 11 bases in between. In germline, CDR1 is SGHDN, CDR2 FVKESK. CDR3 region: CASSQEWGREETQYF. CDR3 bases: TGTGCCAGCAGCCAAGAATGGGGGCGCGAAGAGACCCAGTACTTC.

This clone was seen more than once but under ten times. The chain has TRBV9 and TRBJ2-5, with 12 nucleotides matching TRBD2. Unmatched junction bases numbered 5, after V lost 3 bases and J lost 5 bases. Germline V gene lookup returns CDR1 SGDLS and CDR2 YYNGEE. The CDR3 consists of 15 residues. The CDR3 loop is CASSARLAGVETQYF. The CDR3 nucleotides read TGTGCCAGCAGCGCCAGACTAGCGGGAGTGGAGACCCAGTACTTC.

The chain couples TRBV29-1 to TRBJ2-5; no reliable D call. V lost 0 bases to trimming and J lost 3 bases, with 17 bases between them. This CDR3 is 16 amino acids long. Germline V gene sequence: CDR1 SQVTM, CDR2 ANQGSEA. CDR3 region: CSVEDFELDVKETQYF. The CDR3 DNA follows: TGCAGCGTTGAAGATTTCGAGCTAGACGTCAAAGAGACCCAGTACTTC. The variable domain in full, completed from reference TRBV29-1 and TRBJ2-5, reads SAVISQKPSRDICQRGTSLTIQCQVDSQVTMMFWYRQQPGQSLTLIATANQGSEATYESGFVIDKFPISRPNLTFSTLTVSNMSPEDSSIYLCSVEDFELDVKETQYFGPGTRLLVL.

The rearrangement uses TRBV7-2 and TRBJ1-1; tentative D call: TRBD1 (6 bases). V dropped 1 base and J dropped 2 bases, with 11 bases sitting between them. CDR1 is SGHTA, CDR2 FQGNSA, per germline. CDR3 length: 15 residues. The DNA for the CDR3 is TGTGCCAGCAGCTTAGTCAGGGGCCCTAACACTGAAGCTTTCTTT. This codes for CASSLVRGPNTEAFF.

This chain links TRBV11-2 with TRBJ2-3; perhaps TRBD2 as D (5 bases). There are 14 residues in the CDR3. V was cut by 5 bases and J by 5 bases, with 14 bases left in between. Germline lookup yields CDR1 SGHAT and CDR2 FQNNGV. The CDR3 DNA is TGTGCCAGCAGCCCCGAGTGGAGCGGAGATACGCAGTATTTT. This encodes CASSPEWSGDTQYF.

The V gene is TRBV4-3, the J gene TRBJ1-4; 11 positions match TRBD1. CDR1 is LGHNA, CDR2 YSLEER, per germline. The ends lost 4 bases at V and 8 bases at J; junction bases unmatched: 6. The CDR3 covers 15 residues. This CDR3 reads CASSPRTGGGEKLFF. In DNA, the CDR3 is TGCGCCAGCAGCCCCAGGACAGGGGGCGGCGAAAAACTGTTTTTT.

The chain employs TRBV13 and TRBJ2-5; 7 bases map to TRBD1. The CDR3 is 14 amino acids. Germline assignment: CDR1 PRHDT and CDR2 FYEKMQ (reference sequence). V shed 5 bases and J 5 bases; nucleotides not matched to a gene: 8. In DNA form, the CDR3 reads TGTGCCAGCAGCCTCAGACAGGGCGGCGAGACCCAGTACTTC. It is translated as CASSLRQGGETQYF.

The rearrangement links TRBV7-2 to TRBJ2-7; 7 positions agree with TRBD2. CDR1 is SGHTA, CDR2 FQGNSA, per germline. The CDR3 has 15 residues. Trimming took 5 bases from V and 2 from J; bases not matched to a gene: 9. CDR3 bases: TGTGCCAGCAGCACATGGTACGGGGGGACCTACGAGCAGTACTTC. Protein sequence: CASSTWYGGTYEQYF.

The chain couples TRBV2 to TRBJ2-1, with D uncertain. This CDR3 comprises 14 residues. Trimming cost V 7 bases and J 0 bases, with 10 bases left between them. Per the germline V gene, CDR1 is SNHLY and CDR2 is FYNNEI. The CDR3 nucleotides are TGTGCCAGCACGCGCGAGAGCTCCTACAATGAGCAGTTCTTC. It codes for CASTRESSYNEQFF.

Of note for this clone: Its ends do not fully match the called genes, so a read error is possible. V and J are TRBV29-1 and TRBJ2-6, with 8 bases that match TRBD1. The CDR3 runs 16 residues. Per the germline V gene, CDR1 is SQVTM and CDR2 is ANQGSEA. CDR3 amino acids: CSVWDRLTSGANVLIF. DNA of the CDR3: TGCAGCGTTTGGGACAGGTTAACCTCTGGGGCCAACGTCCTGATTTTC.

The chain uses TRBV28 and TRBJ2-2; 7 bases match TRBD1. J gave up 6 bases and V 5 bases, and 9 bases lay outside the gene matches. Per the germline V gene, CDR1 is MDHEN and CDR2 is SYDVKM. CDR3 length: 15 amino acids. CDR3 protein: CASSRWTGGAGELFF. The CDR3 nucleotides read TGTGCCAGCAGTCGCTGGACAGGAGGCGCCGGGGAGCTGTTTTTT.

The rearrangement links TRBV29-1 to TRBJ2-5; D remains ambiguous. V lost 7 bases, J lost 4 bases, and 13 bases lay in between. Germline V gives CDR1 SQVTM, CDR2 ANQGSEA. There are 12 residues in the CDR3. CDR3 sequence (DNA): TGCAGCGCCGACAAGGAAGGAGAGACCCAGTACTTC. As protein: CSADKEGETQYF.

The sample holds one count of this clone. The chain carries TRBV6-5 and TRBJ1-5, with D uncertain. Germline V gene sequence: CDR1 MNHEY, CDR2 SVGAGI. The CDR3 covers 16 residues. Trimming left V 0 bases short and J 0 bases short, with 9 bases between. CDR3 loop: CASSYSLPVSNQPQHF. The CDR3 DNA reads TGTGCCAGCAGTTACTCGTTGCCGGTTAGCAATCAGCCCCAGCATTTT.